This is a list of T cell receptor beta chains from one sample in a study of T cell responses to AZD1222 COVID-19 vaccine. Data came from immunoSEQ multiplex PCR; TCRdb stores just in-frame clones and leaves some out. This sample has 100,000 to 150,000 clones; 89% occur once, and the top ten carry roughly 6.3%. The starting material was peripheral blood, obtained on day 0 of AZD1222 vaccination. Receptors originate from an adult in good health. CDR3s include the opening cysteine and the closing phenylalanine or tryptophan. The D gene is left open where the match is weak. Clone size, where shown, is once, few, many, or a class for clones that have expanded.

CASSDPSQGREQYF,TGTGCCAGCAGTGATCCCTCTCAGGGTCGGGAGCAGTACTTC,TRBV25-1,.,.,TRBJ2-7
CASTPRFNTGELFF,TGTGCCAGCACCCCCAGATTCAACACCGGGGAGCTGTTTTTT,TRBV9,.,.,TRBJ2-2
CASSDGTEMNTEAFF,TGCGCCAGCAGCGACGGGACAGAGATGAACACTGAAGCTTTCTTT,TRBV5-1,.,TRBD1,TRBJ1-1
CASSTGSLVDSPLHF,TGTGCCAGTTCTACAGGGTCCCTCGTTGATTCACCCCTCCACTTT,TRBV19,.,.,TRBJ1-6
CASSQDASRDRGTQPQHF,TGTGCCAGCAGCCAAGATGCTTCCCGGGACAGGGGGACTCAGCCCCAGCATTTT,TRBV4-2,.,TRBD1,TRBJ1-5
CASSGGGNRRYGYTF,TGTGCCAGCAGTGGGGGGGGAAATAGGCGCTATGGCTACACCTTC,TRBV2,.,.,TRBJ1-2
CASSVGWLTEAFF,TGTGCCAGCAGCGTTGGGTGGCTCACTGAAGCTTTCTTT,TRBV9,.,.,TRBJ1-1
CASSLAEDITQYF,TGTGCCAGCAGCTTAGCCGAGGACATAACGCAGTATTTT,TRBV11-2,.,.,TRBJ2-3
CAWSVKQGGGYTF,TGTGCCTGGAGTGTGAAACAGGGGGGAGGCTACACCTTC,TRBV30,.,TRBD1,TRBJ1-2
CASSLAGNRERETQYF,TGCGCCAGCAGCTTGGCCGGTAACAGGGAACGTGAGACCCAGTACTTC,TRBV5-1,.,.,TRBJ2-5
CASRGSNEKLFF,TGTGCCAGCAGGGGCAGCAATGAAAAACTGTTTTTT,TRBV7-8,.,.,TRBJ1-4
CAIGTGLPGSPLHF,TGTGCCATCGGGACGGGACTACCGGGCTCACCCCTCCACTTT,TRBV10-3,.,.,TRBJ1-6
CASSDRGLQPQHF,TGTGCCAGCAGCGACAGGGGGCTTCAGCCCCAGCATTTT,TRBV6-5,.,TRBD1,TRBJ1-5
CAWSPGGYGYTF,TGTGCCTGGAGTCCAGGGGGCTATGGCTACACCTTC,TRBV30,.,TRBD1,TRBJ1-2
CASRRTGGPAEAFF,TGTGCCAGTAGAAGGACAGGAGGTCCGGCGGAAGCTTTCTTT,TRBV19,.,TRBD1,TRBJ1-1
CASSSDLGGLSTDTQYF,TGCGCCAGCAGCTCGGACCTCGGGGGGCTAAGCACAGATACGCAGTATTTT,TRBV5-1,.,.,TRBJ2-3
CASSLTGATEAFF,TGTGCCAGCAGCCTTACAGGAGCTACTGAAGCTTTCTTT,TRBV5-5,.,.,TRBJ1-1
CASSAPGGGQVQETQYF,TGCGCCAGCAGCGCCCCCGGGGGAGGGCAGGTCCAAGAGACCCAGTACTTC,TRBV5-1,.,TRBD2,TRBJ2-5
CASSDIGDSNQPQHF,TGTGCCAGCAGTGATATAGGGGACAGCAATCAGCCCCAGCATTTT,TRBV6-1,.,.,TRBJ1-5
CASSFGANYGYTF,TGTGCCAGCAGCTTTGGCGCTAACTATGGCTACACCTTC,TRBV11-2,.,.,TRBJ1-2
CASSVMETSLDYTF,TGTGCCAGCAGCGTAATGGAGACATCATTGGACTACACCTTC,TRBV9,.,.,TRBJ1-2
CATQGRGTPGTEAFF,TGTGCCACCCAAGGGAGGGGCACCCCGGGGACTGAAGCTTTCTTT,TRBV7-9,once,.,TRBJ1-1
CASSIWGGNTEAFF,TGTGCCAGTAGTATATGGGGGGGCAACACTGAAGCTTTCTTT,TRBV19,once,.,TRBJ1-1
CASRGRQVGGYTF,TGTGCCAGCAGGGGTCGACAGGTTGGTGGCTACACCTTC,TRBV6-5,.,.,TRBJ1-2
CASSIINNQPQHF,TGTGCCAGTAGTATTATCAACAATCAGCCCCAGCATTTT,TRBV19,.,.,TRBJ1-5
CASSPTQGVGHEKLFF,TGCGCCAGCAGCCCAACCCAGGGAGTCGGGCATGAAAAACTGTTTTTT,TRBV5-1,few,.,TRBJ1-4
CACGVTDTQYF,TGTGCCTGCGGGGTCACAGATACGCAGTATTTT,TRBV27,.,.,TRBJ2-3
CASSQDQRNEKLFF,TGCGCCAGCAGCCAAGACCAGAGAAATGAAAAACTGTTTTTT,TRBV4-1,.,.,TRBJ1-4
CASKVRGDTYEQYF,TGCGCCAGCAAGGTCAGGGGCGATACCTACGAGCAGTACTTC,TRBV5-1,.,.,TRBJ2-7